These T cell receptor beta chains were read from a single sample in a study of blood T cell repertoires in COVID-19. Clones were sequenced by immunoSEQ multiplex PCR, and TCRdb holds only the in-frame ones, with some missing. This repertoire shows about 100,000 clones, roughly 90% found once; its top ten account for 2% to 2.5%. The sequencing input was peripheral blood. The receptor set was obtained from a man in his fifties with active COVID-19. The CDR3 runs from the conserved cysteine through the conserved F or W. The D gene is left open where the match is weak. Part of the rows lack a size; the others show once, few, many or a class for expanded clones.

D gene,J gene,CDR3 length,clone size,V gene,CDR3 DNA,CDR3 protein
TRBD1,TRBJ1-5,15,.,TRBV6-5,TGTGCCAGCAACAGACAGGGGGCCTTCGCTCAGCCCCAGCATTTT,CASNRQGAFAQPQHF
.,TRBJ2-6,14,.,TRBV11-3,TGTGCCAGCAGTACAGGAACTGGGGCCAACGTCCTGACTTTC,CASSTGTGANVLTF
TRBD1,TRBJ2-1,16,.,TRBV6-5,TGTGCCAGCAGTTCCGGACAGGGTGACGCCGTGGGGGAGCAGTTCTTC,CASSSGQGDAVGEQFF
TRBD1,TRBJ1-2,18,.,TRBV6-6,TGTGCCAGCAGTCCCCCATCGTTAGGACAGGGGGTTTACTATGGCTACACCTTC,CASSPPSLGQGVYYGYTF
.,TRBJ2-7,13,.,TRBV24-1,TGTGCCACCAAGGGCAGGGCTAAGGAAACTCTATCCTTC,CATKGRAKETLSF
.,TRBJ1-1,13,.,TRBV19,TGTGCCACCCGGACAGAGATGAACACTGAAGCTTTCTTT,CATRTEMNTEAFF
TRBD1,TRBJ1-2,13,.,TRBV10-3,TGTGCCATCAGTGACCGGGACAGTCAGGGCTACACCTTC,CAISDRDSQGYTF
.,TRBJ1-5,16,.,TRBV23-1,TGCGCCAGCAGTCGGACCTCGAGGGGGTTGGATCAGCCCCAGCATTTT,CASSRTSRGLDQPQHF
.,TRBJ1-1,14,.,TRBV5-5,TGTGCCAGCAGCCTACCGACCCGGGGCACTGAAGCTTTCTTT,CASSLPTRGTEAFF
TRBD2,TRBJ2-1,13,.,TRBV29-1,TGCAGCTCAAGCGGGACGATAGGTCTGGAGCAGTTCTTC,CSSSGTIGLEQFF
.,TRBJ2-1,12,.,TRBV11-3,TGTGCCAGCAGGTACAGGGACGGTGAGCAGTTCTTC,CASRYRDGEQFF
.,TRBJ2-6,15,.,TRBV30,TGTGCCTGGAGCAATAAGGGGACTGGGGCCAACGTCCTGACTTTC,CAWSNKGTGANVLTF
.,TRBJ2-7,14,.,TRBV6-2/TRBV6-3,TGTGCCAGCAGTTACTCCGGGGGGCCCTACGAGCAGTACTTC,CASSYSGGPYEQYF
TRBD2,TRBJ2-1,16,.,TRBV27,TGTGCCAGCAGTTTTTCCCCTGCGGGAGCTGCGAATGAGCAGTTCTTC,CASSFSPAGAANEQFF
TRBD2,TRBJ2-2,15,.,TRBV7-2,TGTGCCAGCAGCTTAGTAGCGGGGAGGGTCGGGGAGCTGTTTTTT,CASSLVAGRVGELFF
TRBD1,TRBJ2-3,14,.,TRBV24-1,TGTGCCACCATGGACAGGGAGAACACAGATACGCAGTATTTT,CATMDRENTDTQYF
TRBD2,TRBJ2-1,16,.,TRBV7-9,TGTGCCAGCAGCCCGGGACTAGCGGGAGGGCACAATGAGCAGTTCTTC,CASSPGLAGGHNEQFF
.,TRBJ1-5,12,.,TRBV3-1/TRBV3-2,TGTGCCAGCAGCCAAGATCGGCAGCCCCAGCATTTT,CASSQDRQPQHF
.,TRBJ1-6,15,.,TRBV2,TGTGCCAGCAGTGATTACGGTACCTCTAATTCACCCCTCCACTTT,CASSDYGTSNSPLHF
.,TRBJ1-1,13,.,TRBV2,TGTGCCAGCAGCCCCGGGTTGAACACTGAAGCTTTCTTT,CASSPGLNTEAFF
.,TRBJ1-5,13,.,TRBV4-1,TGCGCCAGCAGCCGAGCCCTCGATCAGCCCCAGCATTTT,CASSRALDQPQHF
.,TRBJ1-1,13,.,TRBV18,TGTGCCAGCTCCGCCGGGGGTGGCACTGAAGCTTTCTTT,CASSAGGGTEAFF
TRBD2,TRBJ2-2,14,.,TRBV27,TGTGCCAGCAGTTTATCTACGGGAGGCGGGGAGCTGTTTTTT,CASSLSTGGGELFF
.,TRBJ2-7,12,.,TRBV3-1/TRBV3-2,TGTGCCAGCAGCCAACCCCCGGGACATAAGTACTTC,CASSQPPGHKYF
.,TRBJ2-5,17,.,TRBV5-8,TGTGCCAGCAGCAACCCCCGGAGGGGGGGCGGCCAAGAGACCCAGTACTTC,CASSNPRRGGGQETQYF
.,TRBJ2-1,15,.,TRBV27,TGTGCCAGCAGTTTAGAGGTTCACTCCTACAATGAGCAGTTCTTC,CASSLEVHSYNEQFF
.,TRBJ2-1,18,.,TRBV6-2/TRBV6-3,TGTGCCAGCAGTTACCCACCTTACCGGGGGACCTTAAGGTATGAGCAGTTCTTC,CASSYPPYRGTLRYEQFF
.,TRBJ2-7,14,.,TRBV5-1,TGCGCCAGCAGCTTGCGTAGGGGGAATCGCGAGCAGTACTTC,CASSLRRGNREQYF
.,TRBJ2-6,14,.,TRBV19,TGTGCCAGTCGTAGTGGCGGTGGGGCCAACGTCCTGACTTTC,CASRSGGGANVLTF
.,TRBJ1-1,15,.,TRBV4-2,TGTGCCAGCAGCCAAGAGGGAGCCGGGTCTGGCGAAGCTTTCTTT,CASSQEGAGSGEAFF
.,TRBJ2-7,15,.,TRBV7-9,TGTGCCAGCAGCTTAGGTCGGGAATACTCCTACGAGCAGTACTTC,CASSLGREYSYEQYF
TRBD1,TRBJ1-4,16,.,TRBV12-5,TGTGCTAGTGGTTCGGCACCGGGACAGATTAATGAAAAACTGTTTTTT,CASGSAPGQINEKLFF
.,TRBJ2-1,20,.,TRBV13,TGTGCCAGCAGTTTAGGTAGTCCCGTGGGCGGACATGACTCCCACAATGAGCAGTTCTTC,CASSLGSPVGGHDSHNEQFF
TRBD2,TRBJ2-4,15,.,TRBV5-1,TGCGCCAGCAGCCCCATGGCGGGAGGCGCATACATTCAGTACTTC,CASSPMAGGAYIQYF
.,TRBJ2-3,15,once,TRBV5-1,TGCGCCAGCAGCTTCCCGACCACACGGGGAGATACGCAGTATTTT,CASSFPTTRGDTQYF
.,TRBJ2-7,14,few,TRBV10-2,TGCGCCAGCAGTGAGCTAGGACTTATCTACGAGCAGTACTTC,CASSELGLIYEQYF
.,TRBJ2-3,13,.,TRBV7-2,TGTGCCAGCAGGGTGGCCAGCACAGATACGCAGTATTTT,CASRVASTDTQYF
.,TRBJ2-3,13,.,TRBV11-2,TGTGCCAGCAGCTTCACCCAGACAGATACGCAGTATTTT,CASSFTQTDTQYF
TRBD1,TRBJ1-5,14,.,TRBV4-1,TGCGCCAGCAGCCGAACAGGGGTCGGACAGCCCCAGCATTTT,CASSRTGVGQPQHF
.,TRBJ1-3,14,.,TRBV3-1/TRBV3-2,TGTGCCAGCAGCCCCCGGGAGTCTGGAAACACCATATATTTT,CASSPRESGNTIYF
.,TRBJ1-6,14,.,TRBV14,TGTGCCAGCAGCCAAGAATCGTATCTCGCACCCCTCCACTTT,CASSQESYLAPLHF
.,TRBJ1-5,15,.,TRBV7-9,TGTGCCAGCAGTCAGCGGACAGATAAACATCAGCCCCAGCATTTT,CASSQRTDKHQPQHF
TRBD1,TRBJ1-2,18,.,TRBV7-9,TGTGCCAGCAGCGGTAGCACAGGGGAGTGGAGACCTTTCTATGGCTACACCTTC,CASSGSTGEWRPFYGYTF
.,TRBJ1-1,13,.,TRBV5-4,TGTGCCCTCACCGGAGGGGCGCGCACTGAAGCTTTCTTT,CALTGGARTEAFF
.,TRBJ2-5,16,.,TRBV6-1,TGTGCCAGCAGTGAGGGCCCGGGCAGGGCCTCTAAGACCCAGTACTTC,CASSEGPGRASKTQYF
TRBD2,TRBJ2-1,15,.,TRBV14,TGTGCCAGCAGCCTAGCGGGAGGGAACGTAGGTGAGCAGTTCTTC,CASSLAGGNVGEQFF
.,TRBJ1-1,11,.,TRBV29-1,TGCAGCGTGGCTATGGGGGCGAAAGCTTTCTTT,CSVAMGAKAFF
TRBD1,TRBJ2-1,14,.,TRBV3-1/TRBV3-2,TGTGCCAGCAGTGACAGGGGTCACTACAATGAGCAGTTCTTC,CASSDRGHYNEQFF
.,TRBJ1-2,17,.,TRBV5-1,TGCGCCAGCAGCTTGGATATAAACGCGGGGGCGATAGGTGGCTACACCTTC,CASSLDINAGAIGGYTF
TRBD2,TRBJ2-5,17,.,TRBV20-1,TGCAGTGCTAGTGGGTTGGCGGGAGGGCCCTATAGAGAGACCCAGTACTTC,CSASGLAGGPYRETQYF
.,TRBJ2-2,15,.,TRBV24-1,TGTGCCACCAGTGGGAGGGACCAGCTCACCGGGGAGCTGTTTTTT,CATSGRDQLTGELFF
TRBD1,TRBJ2-2,16,once,TRBV19,TGTGCCAGTAGTACCCCACAGGGGGCGCACACCGGGGAGCTGTTTTTT,CASSTPQGAHTGELFF
TRBD2,TRBJ2-1,15,.,TRBV6-2/TRBV6-3,TGTGCCAGCAGCCCTCCCGTAGCGGGAGTGTATGAGCAGTTCTTC,CASSPPVAGVYEQFF
.,TRBJ2-6,20,.,TRBV21-1,TGTGCCAGCAGCTCCCTAGCTGGGACTAGCGGGGGCTTAGAGACCAACGTCCTGACTTTC,CASSSLAGTSGGLETNVLTF